This T cell receptor (beta chain) originates from a study of T cell changes during pregnancy in multiple sclerosis. The repertoire was sequenced with immunoSEQ multiplex PCR; TCRdb's copy has only in-frame clones and lacks some. The repertoire holds fewer than 70,000 clones, with 92% as singletons. The germline V gene encodes CDR1 SGHRS and CDR2 YFSETQ. The CDR3 contains 15 residues. V was clipped by 0 bases and J by 8 bases; unmatched bases: 5. The receptor was derived from a female donor in good health, enrolled as a control in a pregnancy study. The genes are TRBV5-1 and TRBJ1-4; 9 bases line up with TRBD1. The material sequenced was peripheral blood, taken in the second trimester of pregnancy. The CDR3 DNA is TGCGCCAGCAGCTTGGCTGGCGGACAGGGGGAAAAACTGTTTTTT. It specifies CASSLAGGQGEKLFF.